The rows below give T cell receptor beta chains drawn from one sample of a study of cytomegalovirus exposure and HLA in healthy donors. Sequenced by immunoSEQ multiplex PCR; TCRdb stores in-frame clones only, minus some. Seen here are some 180,000 clones, 76% observed once, and the top ten hold around 1.5%. Sequencing was carried out using PBMCs. These receptors originate from a young man in good health and CMV-seronegative. Both conserved end residues are part of each CDR3. The D gene is left open where the match is weak. Rows give clone size only sometimes, using once, few, many, or a class for an expanded clone.

V gene	D gene	J gene	clone size	CDR3 DNA	CDR3 protein
TRBV19	TRBD1	TRBJ1-1	-	TGTGCCAGTAGTATCCCAGACGGACAGGGTTGGGAAGCTTTCTTT	CASSIPDGQGWEAFF
TRBV6-6	-	TRBJ1-5	few	TGTGCCAGCAGTTACCCGGACAGTATACAGCCCCAGCATTTT	CASSYPDSIQPQHF
TRBV27	-	TRBJ1-1	few	TGTGCCAGCAGTCCTGAACTTAGCACTGAAGCTTTCTTT	CASSPELSTEAFF
TRBV5-6	-	TRBJ2-7	few	TGTGCCAGCAGCGCAGGTGGAAGCCTCTACGAGCAGTACTTC	CASSAGGSLYEQYF
TRBV5-1	-	TRBJ1-2	-	TGCGCCAGCAGCCTACGGACAGCTCGGGTCCCGCTCTGGGGCTACACCTTC	CASSLRTARVPLWGYTF
TRBV28	-	TRBJ2-2	-	TGTGCCAGCAGTGTGGAGGGGGGGCCGAACACCGGGGAGCTGTTTTTT	CASSVEGGPNTGELFF
TRBV7-2	TRBD2	TRBJ2-1	-	TGTGCCAGCAGCTTTAGCGGGAGGGCCGTCAATGAGCAGTTCTTC	CASSFSGRAVNEQFF
TRBV7-9	-	TRBJ1-1	-	TGTGCCAGCAGCTTCGGTGGAGCTGAAGCTTTCTTT	CASSFGGAEAFF
TRBV28	TRBD2	TRBJ2-1	-	TGTGCCAGCACCCCTGGGACTAGCGGGAGAAGGGGCTACAATGAGCAGTTCTTC	CASTPGTSGRRGYNEQFF
TRBV7-9	-	TRBJ1-1	few	TGTGCCAGCAGCCCCTCCGGGGGGCAGAACACTGAAGCTTTCTTT	CASSPSGGQNTEAFF
TRBV6-6	-	TRBJ1-1	few	TGTGCCAGCAGTTACTTTGCGGGGGAAAAAGCTTTCTTT	CASSYFAGEKAFF
TRBV6-5	TRBD2	TRBJ2-7	few	TGTGCCAGCAGTTACTCAGGTGAACTAGCGGGAGAGCAGTACTTC	CASSYSGELAGEQYF
TRBV7-2	-	TRBJ2-5	-	TGTGCCAGCAGCTTCAGGGTGTTGGAGACCCAGTACTTC	CASSFRVLETQYF
TRBV28	-	TRBJ1-5	-	TGTGCCAGCAGACAACAGGGTTTGCGCAATCAGCCCCAGCATTTT	CASRQQGLRNQPQHF
TRBV2	TRBD1	TRBJ1-2	-	TGTGCCACCTCCGGGACAGGCTTTTATGGCTACACCTTC	CATSGTGFYGYTF